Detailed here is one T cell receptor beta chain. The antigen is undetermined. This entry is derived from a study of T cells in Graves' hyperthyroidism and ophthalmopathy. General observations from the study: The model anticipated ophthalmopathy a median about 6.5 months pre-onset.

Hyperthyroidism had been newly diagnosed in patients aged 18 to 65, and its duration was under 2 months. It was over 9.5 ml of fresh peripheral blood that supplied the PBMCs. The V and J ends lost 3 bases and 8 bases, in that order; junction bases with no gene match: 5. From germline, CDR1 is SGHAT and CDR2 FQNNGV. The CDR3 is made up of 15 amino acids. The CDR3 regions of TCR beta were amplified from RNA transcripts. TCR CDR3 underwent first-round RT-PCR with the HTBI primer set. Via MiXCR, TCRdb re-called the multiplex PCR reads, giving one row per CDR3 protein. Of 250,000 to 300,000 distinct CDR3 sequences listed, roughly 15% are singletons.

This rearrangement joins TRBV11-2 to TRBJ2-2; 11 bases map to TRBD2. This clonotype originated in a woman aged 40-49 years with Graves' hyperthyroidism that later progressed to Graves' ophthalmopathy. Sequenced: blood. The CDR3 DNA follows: TGTGCCAGCAGCTTTCGACTAGCGGGACTGGGGGAGCTGTTTTTT. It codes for CASSFRLAGLGELFF.